A single sample is the source of the 21 T cell receptor beta chains below, sequenced in a study of blood T cell repertoires in COVID-19. Clones were read by immunoSEQ multiplex PCR, and TCRdb kept only the in-frame ones, dropping some. The data show some 70,000 clones, roughly four fifths seen once. Sequenced input: peripheral blood. These receptors were collected from a man aged 60 to 75 with COVID-19, enrolled during active disease.

The chain employs TRBV5-1 and TRBJ1-3, with 7 bases lining up with TRBD1. J lost 4 bases, V lost 4 bases, and 8 bases had no gene match. This CDR3 is 15 amino acids long. Germline V gives CDR1 SGHRS, CDR2 YFSETQ. The CDR3 DNA follows: TGCGCCAGCAGCCTTCCTGAGGGGGCCGGAAACACCATATATTTT. Encoded protein: CASSLPEGAGNTIYF. Supplemented by reference TRBV5-1 and TRBJ1-3, the full variable domain reads KAGVTQTPRYLIKTRGQQVTLSCSPISGHRSVSWYQQTPGQGLQFLFEYFSETQRNKGNFPGRFSGRQFSNSRSEMNVSTLELGDSALYLCASSLPEGAGNTIYFGEGSWLTVV.

The chain links TRBV27 to TRBJ2-3; 7 nucleotides agree with TRBD1. V was pared by 5 bases and J by 3 bases, with 8 bases of the junction left unmatched. The germline V gene encodes CDR1 MNHEY and CDR2 SMNVEV (reference sequence). The CDR3 consists of 15 residues. The CDR3 spells CASSPQGTRTDTQYF. Here the CDR3 DNA reads TGTGCCAGCAGTCCACAGGGGACCCGAACAGATACGCAGTATTTT.

This rearrangement joins TRBV6-2 or TRBV6-3 to TRBJ1-5; no firm D call. The CDR3 is made up of 12 amino acids. Trimming pared 5 bases from V and 4 bases from J, leaving 6 bases between. Per germline, CDR1 MNHEY and CDR2 SVGEGT. CDR3 nucleotides: TGTGCCAGCAGTGGCACGAATCAGCCCCAGCATTTT. Translation: CASSGTNQPQHF.

V usage is TRBV27 and J usage is TRBJ2-3; tentative D call: TRBD2 (5 bases). The V end lost 5 bases, the J end lost 2 bases, and 11 bases lay between the germline ends. This CDR3 is built from 14 residues. The germline CDR1 and CDR2 sequences are MNHEY and SMNVEV (reference sequence). The CDR3, as DNA: TGTGCCAGCAGTCTACTAGGAAACACAGATACGCAGTATTTT. This encodes CASSLLGNTDTQYF.

The chain recombines TRBV28 with TRBJ1-2; 9 bases match TRBD1. CDR1 and CDR2 from the germline V gene are MDHEN and SYDVKM. The CDR3 length is 12 residues. Losses at the gene ends were 8 bases for V and 4 bases for J; bases not matched to a gene: 2. The CDR3 loop is CASGQGIYGYTF. The CDR3 DNA sequence: TGTGCCAGCGGACAGGGGATCTATGGCTACACCTTC.

The sample holds one count of this clone. The CDR3 coding sequence is TGTGCCAGCAGCCAAAGCCTAGAAAGCTCCTACGAGCAGTACTTC. Translation gives CASSQSLESSYEQYF. This chain connects TRBV4-2 to TRBJ2-7, with unresolved D. Germline lookup yields CDR1 LGHNA and CDR2 YNFKEQ. The V and J ends lost 2 bases and 0 bases respectively, with 11 bases between them. The CDR3 consists of 15 residues.

The chain is built from TRBV5-1 and TRBJ2-3; no clear D gene. Trimming left V 5 bases short and J 0 bases short, with 13 bases between. The germline CDR1 and CDR2 sequences are SGHRS and YFSETQ. The CDR3 covers 15 residues. The CDR3 protein is CASSSNYDSTDTQYF. CDR3 sequence (DNA): TGCGCCAGCAGTTCCAACTATGATAGCACAGATACGCAGTATTTT.

This chain links TRBV30 with TRBJ2-2; 12 positions match TRBD2. Losses at the gene ends were 0 bases for V and 4 bases for J; bases not matched to a gene: 3. Looked up from germline, CDR1 is GTSNPN and CDR2 is SVGIG (reference sequence). The length of the CDR3 is 16 residues. CDR3 sequence reads: CAWSVLAGGFTGELFF. In DNA form, the CDR3 reads TGTGCCTGGAGTGTACTAGCGGGAGGCTTCACCGGGGAGCTGTTTTTT.

In DNA form, the CDR3 reads TGTGCCAGCAGCGAGAGTTACACTGAAGCTTTCTTT. This encodes CASSESYTEAFF. The J gene is TRBJ1-1, the V gene TRBV12-3 or TRBV12-4; D is unclear. The CDR3 length is 12 residues. V was cut by 6 bases and J by 3 bases, with 8 bases left in between.

The chain employs TRBV27 and TRBJ1-6; TRBD1 is a possible D gene (6 bases). This CDR3 region has 14 residues. Trimming removed 5 bases at V and 8 bases at J, with 13 bases between. CDR1 and CDR2 (germline): MNHEY, SMNVEV (reference sequence). The CDR3 loop is CASSRQGIDSPLHF. CDR3 sequence (DNA): TGTGCCAGCAGTCGCCAGGGGATCGATTCACCCCTCCACTTT.

The chain links TRBV9 to TRBJ2-2, with no clear D. Germline V gene lookup returns CDR1 SGDLS and CDR2 YYNGEE. CDR3 length equals 14 residues. V was pared by 0 bases and J by 4 bases, with 7 bases between. The CDR3 DNA reads as TGTGCCAGCAGCGTAGGGAGATCCACCGGGGAGCTGTTTTTT. It specifies CASSVGRSTGELFF. The whole variable domain, filled in from reference TRBV9 and TRBJ2-2, reads DSGVTQTPKHLITATGQRVTLRCSPRSGDLSVYWYQQSLDQGLQFLIQYYNGEERAKGNILERFSAQQFPDLHSELNLSSLELGDSALYFCASSVGRSTGELFFGEGSRLTVL.

J is TRBJ2-1 and V is TRBV2, with a weak D call TRBD2 (6 bases). The CDR3 contains 14 residues. V lost 6 bases, J lost 0 bases, and 9 bases lay in between. Germline CDR1 SNHLY, CDR2 FYNNEI. The CDR3 nucleotides are TGTGCCAGCAGGGCGGGGAGCTCCTACAATGAGCAGTTCTTC. The encoded protein is CASRAGSSYNEQFF.

The chain has TRBV10-1 and TRBJ2-7, with 8 bases that match TRBD1. The V segment lost 4 bases and the J segment 11 bases; nucleotides outside the gene matches: 10. The CDR3 totals 13 residues. CDR1 and CDR2 (germline): WNHNN, SYGVQD (reference sequence). The CDR3 here is CASSGPSGGPEYF. CDR3 bases: TGCGCCAGCAGTGGCCCCTCAGGGGGCCCAGAGTACTTC.

This clone occurred a few times. The chain has TRBV12-3 or TRBV12-4 and TRBJ2-4; D might be TRBD2 (6 bases). Trimming took off 1 base at V and 6 bases at J, with 7 bases between the two ends. The CDR3 consists of 13 residues. The CDR3 is CASSLVGGNIQYF. Here the CDR3 DNA reads TGTGCCAGCAGTTTAGTGGGGGGAAACATTCAGTACTTC.

The chain uses TRBV20-1 and TRBJ2-1, with a weak D call TRBD2 (5 bases). Trimming stripped 3 bases from V and 4 bases from J, with 13 bases between. The CDR3 covers 14 residues. Germline V gene sequence: CDR1 DFQATT, CDR2 SNEGSKA (reference sequence). CDR3 in DNA: TGCAGTGCTAGTGGCCACCGGGGATACAATGAGCAGTTCTTC. Amino acid sequence: CSASGHRGYNEQFF.

Comments on this clone: Other DNA sequences within the sample encode an identical CDR3. The chain has TRBV3-1 (or the pseudogene TRBV3-2) and TRBJ2-7; 8 nucleotides match TRBD2. CDR1 is LGHDT, CDR2 YNNKEL, per germline (reference sequence). With V trimmed by 1 base and J by 4 bases, 3 bases remained unmatched. The CDR3 consists of 14 residues. The CDR3 sequence is CASSQVAGPYEQYF. CDR3 nucleotide sequence: TGTGCCAGCAGCCAAGTAGCGGGGCCATACGAGCAGTACTTC.

This chain uses TRBV30 with TRBJ2-3; 11 nucleotides agree with TRBD1. The CDR3 covers 15 residues. V dropped 2 bases and J dropped 5; count of bases not matched to a gene: 6. Germline CDR1 GTSNPN, CDR2 SVGIG (reference sequence). CDR3 nucleotides: TGTGCCTGGAGTATCGAAGGGACAGGGGGAGATACGCAGTATTTT. Protein product: CAWSIEGTGGDTQYF.

This chain joins TRBV6-6 and TRBJ1-6, with D perhaps matching TRBD1 (5 bases). CDR3 length: 15 residues. V lost 6 bases and J 9 bases, leaving 18 bases between the germline ends. CDR1 and CDR2 (germline): MNHNY, SVGAGI (reference sequence). CDR3 residues: CASSPDDTRGSPLHF. CDR3 in DNA: TGTGCCAGCAGCCCAGACGACACAAGGGGTTCACCCCTCCACTTT.

The V call is TRBV5-6, the J call TRBJ2-4, with TRBD2 identical over 8 bases. This CDR3 contains 14 residues. Germline-derived CDR1 and CDR2 are SGHDT and YYEEEE. V shed 4 bases and J 7 bases; nucleotides not matched to a gene: 7. This chain's CDR3 is CASSTSGTRNIQYF. Written as DNA, the CDR3 is TGTGCCAGCAGCACGTCCGGGACTAGGAACATTCAGTACTTC.

This chain links TRBV5-4 with TRBJ2-3; the match to TRBD2 covers 12 bases. The CDR3 loop spans 18 amino acids. From germline, CDR1 is SGHNT and CDR2 YYREEE (reference sequence). V trimming: 7 bases; J trimming: 6 bases; junction bases outside the gene matches: 18. The CDR3, as DNA: TGTGCCAGCGCCCGAGTCCCGACTCTAGCGGGGGGGATGGATACGCAGTATTTT. Protein product: CASARVPTLAGGMDTQYF.

The gene calls are TRBV10-2 and TRBJ1-4; 7 nucleotides align to TRBD1. The ends lost 3 bases at V and 3 bases at J; junction bases unmatched: 7. This CDR3 is built from 16 residues. Germline V lookup: CDR1 WSHSY, CDR2 SAAADI. In DNA form, the CDR3 reads TGCGCCAGCAGTGACCTCACAGGGGCGGCTAATGAAAAACTGTTTTTT. Amino acids: CASSDLTGAANEKLFF.